The T cell receptor beta chain under discussion was sequenced for a study of early stage breast cancer tumors. Findings and limits, study-wide: Tumors had around 2.4-fold higher T cell density than normal breast.

As to this clone: Its antigen is currently unknown. Other DNA sequences within the sample encode an identical CDR3.

The CDR3 runs to 15 residues. The V gene's germline CDR1 is MGHRA and CDR2 YSYEKL. The V gene lost 1 base and the J gene lost 4 bases, with 10 bases spanning the gap. Method: immunoSEQ multiplex PCR; TCRdb's copy keeps in-frame clones and lacks some. The sample yields approximately 33,000 clones, 74% seen once. This sequence originates from a person aged 40 to 49 with breast cancer. This chain connects TRBV4-1 to TRBJ1-4, with D perhaps TRBD1 (6 bases). Sequencing was performed on blood. CDR3 loop: CASSQGTDSNEKLFF. The CDR3 coding sequence is TGCGCCAGCAGCCAAGGGACAGATAGTAATGAAAAACTGTTTTTT.